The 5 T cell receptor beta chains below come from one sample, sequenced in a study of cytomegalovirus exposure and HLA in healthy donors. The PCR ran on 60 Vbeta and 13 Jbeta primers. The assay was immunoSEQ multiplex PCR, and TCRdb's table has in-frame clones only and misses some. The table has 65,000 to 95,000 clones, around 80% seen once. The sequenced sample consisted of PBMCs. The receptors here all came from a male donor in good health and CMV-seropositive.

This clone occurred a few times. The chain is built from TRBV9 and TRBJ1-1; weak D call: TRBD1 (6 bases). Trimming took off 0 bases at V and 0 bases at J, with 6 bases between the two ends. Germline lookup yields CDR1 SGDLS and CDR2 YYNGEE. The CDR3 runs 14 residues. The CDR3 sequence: CASSVGQVNTEAFF. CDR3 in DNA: TGTGCCAGCAGCGTAGGACAGGTGAACACTGAAGCTTTCTTT.

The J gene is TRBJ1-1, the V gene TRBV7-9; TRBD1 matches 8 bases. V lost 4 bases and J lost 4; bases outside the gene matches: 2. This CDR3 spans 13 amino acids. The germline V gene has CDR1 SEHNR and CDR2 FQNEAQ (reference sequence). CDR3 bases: TGTGCCAGCAGCTGGACAGGGCCCACTGAAGCTTTCTTT. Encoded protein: CASSWTGPTEAFF. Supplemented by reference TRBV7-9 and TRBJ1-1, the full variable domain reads DTGVSQNPRHKITKRGQNVTFRCDPISEHNRLYWYRQTLGQGPEFLTYFQNEAQLEKSRLLSDRFSAERPKGSFSTLEIQRTEQGDSAMYLCASSWTGPTEAFFGQGTRLTVV.

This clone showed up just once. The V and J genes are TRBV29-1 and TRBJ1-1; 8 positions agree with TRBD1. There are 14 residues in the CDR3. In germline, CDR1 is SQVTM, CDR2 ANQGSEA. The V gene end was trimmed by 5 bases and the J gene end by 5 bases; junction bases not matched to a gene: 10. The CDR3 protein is CSVIHWTGKTEAFF. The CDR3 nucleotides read TGCAGCGTTATCCATTGGACAGGGAAGACTGAAGCTTTCTTT.

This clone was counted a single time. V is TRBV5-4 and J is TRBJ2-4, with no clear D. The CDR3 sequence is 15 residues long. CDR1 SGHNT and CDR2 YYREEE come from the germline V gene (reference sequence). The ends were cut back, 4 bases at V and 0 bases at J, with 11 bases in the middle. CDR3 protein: CASSLGELAKNIQYF. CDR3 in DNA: TGTGCCAGCAGCCTTGGAGAGCTAGCCAAAAACATTCAGTACTTC.

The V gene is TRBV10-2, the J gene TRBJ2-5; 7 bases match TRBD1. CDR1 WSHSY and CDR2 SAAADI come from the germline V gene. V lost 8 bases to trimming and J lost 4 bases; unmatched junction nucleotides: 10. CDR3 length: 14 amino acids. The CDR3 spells CASRTQGSGETQYF. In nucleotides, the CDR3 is TGCGCCAGCCGAACACAGGGGAGCGGAGAGACCCAGTACTTC.